Shown below are 20 T cell receptor beta chains from a single sample sequenced in a study of blood T cell repertoires in COVID-19. The method was immunoSEQ multiplex PCR; TCRdb's version includes in-frame clones alone and lacks a portion of them. The sample contains 55,000 to 80,000 clones, roughly nine tenths of which appear only once. The sequenced sample consisted of peripheral blood. These receptors all come from a man aged 45 to 65 with active COVID-19.

The chain employs TRBV5-1 and TRBJ2-5; 7 nucleotides match TRBD1. The CDR3 loop spans 14 amino acids. J gave up 1 base and V 6 bases, and 6 bases lay outside the gene matches. From germline, CDR1 is SGHRS and CDR2 YFSETQ. DNA of the CDR3: TGCGCCAGCACTCCGGGACAGCCCCAAGAGACCCAGTACTTC. Its translation: CASTPGQPQETQYF.

Here the CDR3 DNA reads TGTGCCAGCAGCCAAGGTAAAACAGGTAGTCAGCCCCAGCATTTT. This codes for CASSQGKTGSQPQHF. The chain is built from TRBV14 and TRBJ1-5, with a weak D call TRBD1 (5 bases). This CDR3 region has 15 residues. Germline V gives CDR1 SGHDN, CDR2 FVKESK. V lost 1 base, J lost 6 bases, and 13 bases lay in between.

The chain joins TRBV3-1 (or the pseudogene TRBV3-2) to TRBJ2-1; 11 bases map to TRBD2. The CDR3 totals 13 residues. J was trimmed by 10 bases and V by 3 bases; bases with no gene match: 2. From germline, CDR1 is LGHDT and CDR2 YNNKEL (reference sequence). The CDR3 is CASSQLAGGEQFF. CDR3 DNA sequence: TGTGCCAGCAGCCAGCTAGCGGGAGGCGAGCAGTTCTTC.

This clone was seen a few times. This chain uses TRBV27 with TRBJ2-5, with TRBD2 as a possible D gene (5 bases). The V end lost 3 bases, the J end lost 5 bases, and 13 bases lay between the germline ends. The CDR3 extends over 14 amino acids. CDR1 MNHEY and CDR2 SMNVEV come from the germline V gene (reference sequence). The CDR3, as DNA: TGTGCCAGCAGTTTTGGAGGAGGAGAGGAGACCCAGTACTTC. This codes for CASSFGGGEETQYF.

The table lists this clone with a few counts. The rearrangement links TRBV5-1 to TRBJ2-7; weak D call: TRBD2 (5 bases). Trimming took off 4 bases at V and 2 bases at J, with 10 bases between the two ends. The germline gives CDR1 SGHRS, CDR2 YFSETQ. The CDR3 runs 13 residues. CDR3 sequence: CASSARGTYEQYF. CDR3 in DNA: TGCGCCAGCAGCGCACGGGGTACCTACGAGCAGTACTTC.

The chain links TRBV21-1 to TRBJ2-1; the D call in the table, TRBD1, was not verified against the DNA. TRBV21-1 is a listed pseudogene. This CDR3 spans 11 amino acids. This chain's CDR3 is CASNDSNEQFF. The CDR3, as DNA: TGTGCCAGCAACGACAGCAATGAGCAGTTCTTC.

V and J are TRBV25-1 and TRBJ2-5; tentative D call: TRBD1 (5 bases). The V and J ends lost 6 bases and 4 bases respectively, with 12 bases between them. The CDR3 is made up of 13 amino acids. Germline V gene sequence: CDR1 MGHDK, CDR2 SYGVNS. The CDR3 protein is CASSGRDRETQYF. CDR3 DNA: TGTGCCAGCAGCGGCAGGGATCGAGAGACCCAGTACTTC.

The rearrangement joins TRBV3-1 (or the pseudogene TRBV3-2) to TRBJ1-3; no reliable D call. The V gene's germline CDR1 is LGHDT and CDR2 YNNKEL (reference sequence). V lost 3 bases to trimming and J lost 0 bases, with 12 bases between them. This CDR3 has 16 residues. In DNA form, the CDR3 reads TGTGCCAGCAGCCATCCCGGCGGGTACTCTGGAAACACCATATATTTT. This gives the protein CASSHPGGYSGNTIYF.

The gene calls are TRBV7-9 and TRBJ2-7, with D hard to call. The CDR3 contains 12 residues. In germline, CDR1 is SEHNR, CDR2 FQNEAQ (reference sequence). Between the trimmed V and J ends, which lost 6 bases and 1 base, there was a span of 7 bases. Here the CDR3 DNA reads TGTGCCAGCAGTGGCCTTTCCTACGAGCAGTACTTC. This gives the protein CASSGLSYEQYF.

This rearrangement joins TRBV27 to TRBJ2-7, with a weak D call TRBD1 (5 bases). With 6 bases removed from V and 0 bases from J, the gap between germline ends came to 15 bases. The CDR3 is 15 amino acids. Germline V gene data show CDR1 as MNHEY and CDR2 as SMNVEV (reference sequence). CDR3 amino acids: CASRTQGFSSYEQYF. CDR3 coding DNA: TGTGCCAGCAGGACCCAGGGATTCAGCTCCTACGAGCAGTACTTC.

The chain carries TRBV9 and TRBJ2-7; 7 nucleotides line up with TRBD1. Germline V gene lookup returns CDR1 SGDLS and CDR2 YYNGEE. CDR3 length: 14 residues. J was trimmed by 3 bases and V by 3 bases; bases with no gene match: 6. The CDR3 bases are TGTGCCAGCAGCGCATCAACAGGGGTCTACGAGCAGTACTTC. This sequence encodes CASSASTGVYEQYF.

V usage is TRBV6-5 and J usage is TRBJ2-3, with 8 bases aligning to TRBD2. Trimming took 6 bases from V and 11 from J; bases not matched to a gene: 4. CDR1 is MNHEY and CDR2 is SVGAGI in the germline V gene. CDR3 length: 11 residues. CDR3 in amino acids: CASSSGGGQYF. In DNA form, the CDR3 reads TGTGCCAGCAGCTCCGGGGGGGGGCAGTATTTT.

This clone was detected once. The chain combines TRBV30 with TRBJ2-2, with D hard to call. V dropped 4 bases and J dropped 1 base, with 4 bases sitting between them. CDR3 length: 12 residues. Germline V CDR1 and CDR2: GTSNPN, SVGIG (reference sequence). The CDR3 region is CAWTENTGELFF. The CDR3 region has the DNA TGTGCCTGGACAGAGAACACCGGGGAGCTGTTTTTT.

The CDR3 is CASSLSPGGSSYNEQFF. The CDR3 DNA reads as TGCGCCAGCAGCTTGTCCCCTGGGGGGAGCTCCTACAATGAGCAGTTCTTC. The chain employs TRBV5-1 and TRBJ2-1, with a tentative D call TRBD2 (6 bases). CDR1 SGHRS and CDR2 YFSETQ come from the germline V gene. V was trimmed by 1 base and J by 0 bases, leaving 14 bases between them. This CDR3 is built from 17 residues.

The chain uses TRBV27 and TRBJ1-3, with a tentative D call TRBD1 (5 bases). V was trimmed by 6 bases and J by 1 base, leaving 10 bases between them. The germline V gene encodes CDR1 MNHEY and CDR2 SMNVEV (reference sequence). The CDR3 totals 14 residues. The chain's CDR3 is CASRLTGSGNTIYF. The CDR3 DNA follows: TGTGCCAGCAGGCTAACAGGTTCTGGAAACACCATATATTTT.

The chain is built from TRBV19 and TRBJ1-1; TRBD1 matches 7 bases. Germline CDR1 is LNHDA and CDR2 is SQIVND (reference sequence). This CDR3 has 12 residues. V shed 7 bases, J shed 6 bases, and the junction held 5 bases outside the gene matches. The CDR3 region is CASTDRAAEAFF. The CDR3 nucleotides read TGTGCCAGTACAGACAGGGCGGCTGAAGCTTTCTTT.

The CDR3 region is CASSPGTGEGKLFF. In DNA form, the CDR3 reads TGTGCCAGCAGCCCCGGGACAGGGGAGGGGAAACTGTTTTTT. The chain employs TRBV3-1 (or the pseudogene TRBV3-2) and TRBJ1-4, with 10 bases that match TRBD1. The CDR3 extends over 14 amino acids. Trimming at V came to 4 bases and at J to 11 bases, leaving 7 bases not matched to a gene. Germline lookup yields CDR1 LGHDT and CDR2 YNNKEL (reference sequence).

The chain links TRBV18 to TRBJ2-7; TRBD2 matches at 10 bases. The V and J ends lost 2 bases and 6 bases, in that order; junction bases with no gene match: 4. This CDR3 has 14 residues. Germline lookup yields CDR1 KGHSH and CDR2 LQKENI. CDR3: CASSPERGGFEQYF. CDR3 DNA: TGTGCCAGCTCACCAGAGCGGGGGGGTTTCGAGCAGTACTTC.

The J gene is TRBJ1-5, the V gene TRBV19, with no clear D. The CDR3 length is 17 residues. Germline assignment: CDR1 LNHDA and CDR2 SQIVND (reference sequence). Deletions cut 1 base from V and 0 bases from J, with 13 bases between. CDR3 region: CASSIGTPRVSNQPQHF. CDR3 in DNA: TGTGCCAGTAGTATAGGGACGCCGAGGGTTAGCAATCAGCCCCAGCATTTT. Full variable domain (rest looked up from reference TRBV19 and TRBJ1-5): DGGITQSPKYLFRKEGQNVTLSCEQNLNHDAMYWYRQDPGQGLRLIYYSQIVNDFQKGDIAEGYSVSREKKESFPLTVTSAQKNPTAFYLCASSIGTPRVSNQPQHFGDGTRLSIL.

The chain links TRBV7-2 to TRBJ2-7; TRBD2 agrees at 11 bases. The CDR3 totals 15 residues. Germline values: CDR1 SGHTA, CDR2 FQGNSA. V trimming: 3 bases; J trimming: 2 bases; junction bases outside the gene matches: 3. CDR3 region: CASSLASGGPYEQYF. DNA of the CDR3: TGTGCCAGCAGCTTGGCTAGCGGGGGGCCCTACGAGCAGTACTTC.